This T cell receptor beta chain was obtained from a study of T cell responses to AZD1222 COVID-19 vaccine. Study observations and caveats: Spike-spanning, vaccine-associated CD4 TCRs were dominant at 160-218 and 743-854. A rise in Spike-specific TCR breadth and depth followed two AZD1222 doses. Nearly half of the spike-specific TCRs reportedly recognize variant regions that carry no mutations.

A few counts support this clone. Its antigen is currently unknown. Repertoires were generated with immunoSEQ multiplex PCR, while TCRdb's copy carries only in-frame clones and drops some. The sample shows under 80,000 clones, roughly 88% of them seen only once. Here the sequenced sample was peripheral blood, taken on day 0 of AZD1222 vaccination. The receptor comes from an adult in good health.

The CDR3 sequence: CASSPGGGSYEQYF. CDR3 DNA: TGTGCCAGCTCACCGGGCGGGGGTTCCTACGAGCAGTACTTC. The chain joins TRBV18 to TRBJ2-7, with 7 positions matching TRBD2. In germline, CDR1 is KGHSH, CDR2 LQKENI. The CDR3 length is 14 residues. V lost 3 bases to trimming and J lost 1 base; unmatched junction nucleotides: 3.